These 16 T cell receptor beta chains originate from one sample sequenced in a study of vaccination effects on CD4 cells after COVID-19. This table comes from immunoSEQ multiplex PCR, and its TCRdb copy is limited to in-frame clones, with some not included. This repertoire shows some 70,000 clones, approximately 81% found once; its top ten account for 0.95% to 1.5%. These TCRs are of unknown antigen specificity. Sequencing followed a ViraFEST assay step that expanded antigen-specific CD4+ T cells with viral peptide pools. At the end of 10 days of culture, CD4+ T cells were isolated. Participants were vaccinated with two doses of either the BNT162b2 or mRNA-1273 vaccine. The source was CD4+ T cells from PBMCs cultured with HCoV-229E spike peptides, collected after COVID-19 vaccination. These receptors all come from a human donor who received a COVID-19 vaccine.

The chain recombines TRBV6-5 with TRBJ1-2; 9 nucleotides line up with TRBD1. V was pared by 7 bases and J by 2 bases, with 8 bases of the junction left unmatched. CDR3 length: 15 amino acids. CDR1 is MNHEY, CDR2 SVGAGI, per germline. CDR3 sequence reads: CASTVTGTGNYGYTF. CDR3 in DNA: TGTGCCAGCACCGTTACCGGGACAGGGAACTATGGCTACACCTTC.

The chain is built from TRBV6-5 and TRBJ1-2, with D maybe TRBD1 (6 bases). CDR3 length: 12 residues. Germline assignment: CDR1 MNHEY and CDR2 SVGAGI. V lost 7 bases, J lost 1 base, and 7 bases lay in between. The CDR3 sequence is CASTGDNYGYTF. As DNA, the CDR3 is TGTGCCAGCACAGGGGATAACTATGGCTACACCTTC.

The CDR3, as DNA: TGCGCCAGCAGTGACGCCGACACACTAGGCTACACCTTC. Translation: CASSDADTLGYTF. The chain links TRBV10-2 to TRBJ1-2; D remains ambiguous. Germline V gene sequence: CDR1 WSHSY, CDR2 SAAADI. The CDR3 covers 13 residues. V dropped 3 bases and J dropped 8 bases, with 13 bases sitting between them.

The rearrangement joins TRBV2 to TRBJ1-6, with D possibly matching TRBD1 (5 bases). The ends were cut back, 8 bases at V and 9 bases at J, with 14 bases in the middle. CDR3 length: 13 residues. CDR1 and CDR2 from the germline V gene are SNHLY and FYNNEI. The CDR3 region is CASSENGGSPLHF. CDR3 DNA sequence: TGTGCCAGCTCGGAAAACGGGGGTTCACCCCTCCACTTT.

The rearrangement uses TRBV7-6 and TRBJ2-2; perhaps TRBD1 as D (6 bases). V dropped 4 bases and J dropped 4 bases, with 13 bases sitting between them. Germline assignment: CDR1 SGHVS and CDR2 FNYEAQ. The CDR3 is made up of 15 amino acids. The CDR3 sequence is CASSSRDMGTGELFF. The CDR3 DNA follows: TGTGCCAGCAGCTCCCGGGACATGGGCACCGGGGAGCTGTTTTTT.

The chain joins TRBV7-9 to TRBJ1-2; D unresolved. Germline assignment: CDR1 SEHNR and CDR2 FQNEAQ (reference sequence). The CDR3 contains 15 residues. Trimming shortened V by 5 bases and J by 0 bases, and 13 bases separated the two germline ends. CDR3 residues: CASSAGLGANYGYTF. CDR3 coding DNA: TGTGCCAGCAGCGCAGGACTCGGAGCTAACTATGGCTACACCTTC.

This sequence joins TRBV7-2 and TRBJ2-7; D perhaps matches TRBD1 (6 bases). Germline V gene data show CDR1 as SGHTA and CDR2 as FQGNSA. The CDR3 sequence is 15 residues long. Deletions cut 3 bases from V and 0 bases from J, with 12 bases between. DNA of the CDR3: TGTGCCAGCAGCTTTCGGCAGGGGAGCTCCTACGAGCAGTACGTC. It specifies CASSFRQGSSYEQYV.

The V and J genes are TRBV28 and TRBJ1-2; no firm D call. CDR3 size: 11 residues. CDR1 is MDHEN and CDR2 is SYDVKM in the germline V gene. Trimming cost V 5 bases and J 8 bases, with 9 bases left between them. The CDR3 sequence is CASSLGRGYTF. CDR3 coding DNA: TGTGCCAGCAGTCTCGGACGGGGCTACACCTTC.

V is TRBV6-5 and J is TRBJ1-1; TRBD1 matches at 7 bases. In germline, CDR1 is MNHEY, CDR2 SVGAGI. J was trimmed by 7 bases and V by 3 bases; bases with no gene match: 8. The CDR3 has 14 amino acids. The CDR3 sequence is CASSYTGALFEAFF. For the CDR3, the DNA is TGTGCCAGCAGTTATACAGGGGCGCTGTTTGAAGCTTTCTTT.

CDR3 region: CASSLLGEAGVSTDTQYF. The CDR3 nucleotides are TGTGCCAGCAGCTTACTTGGGGAAGCGGGGGTTAGCACAGATACGCAGTATTTT. This chain links TRBV7-3 with TRBJ2-3, with 8 bases lining up with TRBD2. This CDR3 comprises 18 residues. J lost 0 bases, V lost 2 bases, and 10 bases had no gene match. Germline CDR1 and CDR2: SGHTA and FQGTGA. Filled out from reference TRBV7-3 and TRBJ2-3, the complete variable domain reads GAGVSQTPSNKVTEKGKYVELRCDPISGHTALYWYRQSLGQGPEFLIYFQGTGAADDSGLPNDRFFAVRPEGSVSTLKIQRTERGDSAVYLCASSLLGEAGVSTDTQYFGPGTRLTVL.

In this sample, this clone turned up once. V is TRBV29-1 and J is TRBJ2-1; 12 bases fit TRBD1. The V segment lost 2 bases and the J segment 9 bases; nucleotides outside the gene matches: 8. Germline V gives CDR1 SQVTM, CDR2 ANQGSEA. The CDR3 sequence is 15 residues long. CDR3 in DNA: TGCAGCGTTGAAAACTCCGGGACAGGGGGCGTTGAGCAGTTCTTC. Amino acid sequence: CSVENSGTGGVEQFF.

This clone was counted between two and nine times. The chain has TRBV14 and TRBJ1-2; D is possibly TRBD1 (5 bases). This CDR3 contains 14 residues. Trimming cost V 1 base and J 2 bases, with 8 bases left between them. Germline V lookup: CDR1 SGHDN, CDR2 FVKESK. CDR3 in amino acids: CASSQGDRNYGYTF. DNA for the CDR3: TGTGCCAGCAGCCAAGGAGACAGAAACTATGGCTACACCTTC. Full variable domain (missing parts from reference TRBV14 and TRBJ1-2): EAGVTQFPSHSVIEKGQTVTLRCDPISGHDNLYWYRRVMGKEIKFLLHFVKESKQDESGMPNNRFLAERTGGTYSTLKVQPAELEDSGVYFCASSQGDRNYGYTFGSGTRLTVV.

The chain combines TRBV2 with TRBJ1-2; TRBD1 is a possible D gene (6 bases). From germline, CDR1 is SNHLY and CDR2 FYNNEI. V was clipped by 10 bases and J by 6 bases, with 27 bases between them. The CDR3 is 16 amino acids. CDR3 sequence reads: CAINRSSRGGANGYTF. The CDR3 DNA reads TGTGCCATCAATCGCAGCTCGAGAGGGGGGGCTAATGGCTACACCTTC.

V gene TRBV24-1 combines with J gene TRBJ1-4, with 7 bases identical to TRBD1. CDR3 size: 15 residues. Germline trimming cut 4 bases from V and 5 bases from J; bases unmatched to any gene: 6. The germline gives CDR1 KGHDR, CDR2 SFDVKD. CDR3 residues: CATSDPTGPNEKLFF. DNA for the CDR3: TGTGCCACCAGTGACCCGACAGGGCCAAATGAAAAACTGTTTTTT.

CDR3 sequence (DNA): TGTGCCAGCAGTTACCGCAGCGGGGGGAAGTACAATGAGCAGTTCTTC. Translated: CASSYRSGGKYNEQFF. The chain is built from TRBV6-5 and TRBJ2-1; TRBD2 aligns across 9 bases. J was trimmed by 4 bases and V by 2 bases; bases with no gene match: 6. CDR1 and CDR2 from the germline V gene are MNHEY and SVGAGI. This CDR3 is 16 amino acids long.

The sample holds one count of this clone. The rearrangement links TRBV4-3 to TRBJ1-1; D gene uncertain. Germline CDR1 and CDR2: LGHNA and YSLEER. The length of the CDR3 is 13 residues. Between the trimmed V and J ends, which lost 1 base and 4 bases, there was a span of 7 bases. The CDR3 region has the DNA TGCGCCAGCAGCCAAGGGGGTGTCACTGAAGCTTTCTTT. Translation gives CASSQGGVTEAFF.